One sample yielded the 32 T cell receptor beta chains listed below, sequenced in a study of T-cell reconstitution after alpha-beta-depleted transplantation in children. TCRbeta library construction was performed incorporating unique molecular identifiers. TCRdb re-analysed the PCR reads in MiXCR, keeping a single row per CDR3 protein. The profile covers hundreds of thousands of distinct CDR3 sequences, with roughly 17% appearing a single time and 0.9% to 1.2% taken by the ten largest. The sequencing used PBMCs from the stem cell graft donor, collected from the stem cell graft. Every receptor here comes from a human donor who donated a stem cell graft to a child with acute myeloid leukemia.

This clonotype was picked up a small number of times. The V and J genes are TRBV20-1 and TRBJ2-7, with 8 nucleotides matching TRBD1. The CDR3 covers 12 residues. With 3 bases clipped from V and 7 bases from J, the junction kept 5 bases outside the gene matches. Germline assignment: CDR1 DFQATT and CDR2 SNEGSKA (reference sequence). The CDR3 DNA reads as TGCAGTGCTAGCAGGGGGCTTTGGGAGCAGTACGTC. This gives the protein CSASRGLWEQYV.

The sample holds many counts of this clonotype. V gene TRBV12-3 or TRBV12-4 combines with J gene TRBJ2-2; D remains ambiguous. The CDR3 has 11 residues. Trimming stripped 6 bases from V and 5 bases from J, with 4 bases between. In nucleotides, the CDR3 is TGTGCCAGCAGATTTACCGGGGAGCTGTTTTTT. Translating it yields CASRFTGELFF.

This clonotype occurred many times. V gene TRBV9 combines with J gene TRBJ1-1; tentatively, D is TRBD1 (6 bases). There are 15 residues in the CDR3. The V gene's germline CDR1 is SGDLS and CDR2 YYNGEE. Between the trimmed V and J ends, which lost 1 base and 3 bases, there was a span of 13 bases. CDR3 sequence: CASSVTGGADTEAFF. The CDR3, as DNA: TGTGCCAGCAGCGTAACCGGGGGCGCGGACACTGAAGCTTTCTTT.

This clonotype was recorded a few times. The genes are TRBV20-1 and TRBJ1-2; D gene ambiguous. V was shortened by 6 bases and J by 6 bases, with 8 bases between the two germline ends. The CDR3 covers 10 residues. CDR1 and CDR2 (germline): DFQATT, SNEGSKA (reference sequence). The CDR3 coding sequence is TGCAGTGCCGAGTATGATGGCTACACCTTC. Protein product: CSAEYDGYTF.

At least ten counts were recorded for this clonotype. The rearrangement links TRBV7-2 to TRBJ1-5; no definite D call. V lost 0 bases, J lost 8 bases, and 8 bases lay in between. Germline CDR1 reads SGHTA; CDR2 reads FQGNSA. The CDR3 spans 13 residues. The CDR3 is CASSLAAVEPQHF. The CDR3 coding sequence is TGTGCCAGCAGCTTAGCCGCGGTAGAGCCCCAGCATTTT. The full variable domain, completed using reference TRBV7-2 and TRBJ1-5, is GAGVSQSPSNKVTEKGKDVELRCDPISGHTALYWYRQSLGQGLEFLIYFQGNSAPDKSGLPSDRFSAERTGGSVSTLTIQRTQQEDSAVYLCASSLAAVEPQHFGDGTRLSIL.

As DNA, the CDR3 is TGTGCCAGCCACAGGAACCCAGATACGCAGTATTTT. Protein: CASHRNPDTQYF. This sequence joins TRBV28 and TRBJ2-3; maybe TRBD1 (5 bases). V lost 8 bases and J lost 4, with 10 bases in between. This CDR3 has 12 residues. Germline-derived CDR1 and CDR2 are MDHEN and SYDVKM.

This clonotype was observed at least ten times. The V and J genes are TRBV15 and TRBJ2-3; D is unresolved. Germline-derived CDR1 and CDR2 are LNHNV and YYDKDF (reference sequence). The CDR3 length is 14 residues. The V and J ends lost 0 bases and 1 base respectively, with 5 bases between them. CDR3 amino acids: CATSREPRTDTQYF. CDR3 DNA: TGTGCCACCAGCAGAGAACCCCGCACAGATACGCAGTATTTT.

This clonotype was recorded at least ten times. V usage is TRBV20-1 and J usage is TRBJ2-7, with 10 positions matching TRBD1. Trimming took 4 bases from V and 5 from J; bases not matched to a gene: 11. This CDR3 is built from 15 residues. In germline, CDR1 is DFQATT, CDR2 SNEGSKA (reference sequence). The CDR3 bases are TGCAGTGCTACCGGGACAGGGGTACTGGTCCACGAGCAGTACTTC. As protein: CSATGTGVLVHEQYF.

V and J are TRBV12-3 or TRBV12-4 and TRBJ2-2; D is possibly TRBD1 (6 bases). The CDR3 has 15 amino acids. V dropped 5 bases and J dropped 1 base, with 11 bases sitting between them. Here the CDR3 DNA reads TGTGCCAGCAGTCTGACAGGATGGAACACCGGGGAGCTGTTTTTT. This translates into CASSLTGWNTGELFF.

The CDR3 protein is CASSLVDRRQETQYF. CDR3 nucleotide sequence: TGCGCCAGCAGCTTGGTGGACAGGCGCCAAGAGACCCAGTACTTC. The V gene is TRBV5-1, the J gene TRBJ2-5; 7 nucleotides line up with TRBD1. The trim removed 0 bases at V and 1 base at J, leaving 3 bases unmatched. This CDR3 comprises 15 residues. Germline V gives CDR1 SGHRS, CDR2 YFSETQ.

The chain combines TRBV5-1 with TRBJ2-1, with 14 bases that match TRBD2. CDR1 SGHRS and CDR2 YFSETQ come from the germline V gene. The CDR3 length is 16 residues. The V segment lost 4 bases and the J segment 10 bases; nucleotides outside the gene matches: 10. CDR3 amino acids: CASSPTSGGAGDEQFF. CDR3 DNA: TGCGCCAGCAGCCCGACTAGCGGGGGGGCCGGAGACGAGCAGTTCTTC.

The V gene is TRBV7-2, the J gene TRBJ2-1; possibly TRBD1 or TRBD2 for D (6 bases each). V gave up 4 bases and J gave up 7 bases, with 17 bases separating them. Per the germline V gene, CDR1 is SGHTA and CDR2 is FQGNSA. This CDR3 has 15 amino acids. The CDR3 loop is CASSSRRGPGNEQFF. The CDR3 DNA follows: TGTGCCAGCAGCTCCAGACGGGGGCCGGGGAATGAGCAGTTCTTC.

This clonotype showed up just a few times. This chain uses TRBV20-1 with TRBJ2-7; perhaps D is TRBD1 or TRBD2 (5 bases each). The CDR3 runs to 13 residues. The V gene lost 3 bases and the J gene lost 9 bases, with 18 bases spanning the gap. Per germline, CDR1 DFQATT and CDR2 SNEGSKA (reference sequence). The CDR3 coding sequence is TGCAGTGCTAGGGGGGTCGACTTGGACGGGCAGTACGTC. Protein product: CSARGVDLDGQYV.

There are a few counts of this clonotype. V is TRBV6-1 and J is TRBJ2-1; 7 nucleotides match TRBD1. The CDR3 length is 13 residues. Trimming at V came to 10 bases and at J to 7 bases, leaving 10 bases not matched to a gene. Germline CDR1 MNHNS, CDR2 SASEGT. CDR3 sequence (DNA): TGTGCCATACCACGGGCCAGGGGGAATGAGCAGTTCTTC. This translates into CAIPRARGNEQFF.

As regards this clonotype: At one of its ends the junction is not consistent with the germline gene, which may arise from a read error. The gene calls are TRBV2 and TRBJ2-3; 15 nucleotides agree with TRBD2. This CDR3 contains 18 residues. Germline CDR1 SNHLY, CDR2 FYNNEI. CDR3 sequence (DNA): TGTGCCTGCAGTCCCTATGGGGGACTAGCGGGGGGAACAGATACGCAGTATTTT. Translating gives CACSPYGGLAGGTDTQYF.

The genes are TRBV5-1 and TRBJ1-5, with D unclear. The CDR3 has 16 residues. Trimming left V 0 bases short and J 1 base short, with 11 bases between. CDR1 is SGHRS, CDR2 YFSETQ, per germline. The CDR3, as DNA: TGCGCCAGCAGCTTGGATGGGCAGGTCAGCAATCAGCCCCAGCATTTT. The encoded protein is CASSLDGQVSNQPQHF.

This clonotype was counted ten times or more. The gene calls are TRBV20-1 and TRBJ2-2; possible D gene TRBD2, 6 bases. Trimming stripped 3 bases from V and 2 bases from J, with 13 bases between. This CDR3 has 15 amino acids. Germline V gene sequence: CDR1 DFQATT, CDR2 SNEGSKA (reference sequence). CDR3 sequence reads: CSASRRGANTGELFF. The CDR3 region has the DNA TGCAGTGCTAGTCGTCGCGGGGCAAACACCGGGGAGCTGTTTTTT.

CDR3 region: CASKVSPGSYNEQFF. The CDR3 DNA reads TGTGCCAGCAAGGTATCTCCGGGCTCCTACAATGAGCAGTTCTTC. The rearrangement links TRBV6-1 to TRBJ2-1; D gene ambiguous. The CDR3 has 15 amino acids. Germline V lookup: CDR1 MNHNS, CDR2 SASEGT. Trimming stripped 7 bases from V and 0 bases from J, with 13 bases between.

This clonotype was observed a handful of times. This chain joins TRBV7-2 and TRBJ2-7, with D perhaps matching TRBD1 or TRBD2 (6 bases each). Germline V gene sequence: CDR1 SGHTA, CDR2 FQGNSA. V lost 5 bases and J lost 1, with 12 bases in between. The CDR3 consists of 14 residues. Here the CDR3 DNA reads TGTGCCAGCAGCCCTAGGGGGACTTCCTACGAGCAGTACTTC. Encoded protein: CASSPRGTSYEQYF. Based on the CDR3 plus reference TRBV7-2 and TRBJ2-7, the full variable domain is GAGVSQSPSNKVTEKGKDVELRCDPISGHTALYWYRQSLGQGLEFLIYFQGNSAPDKSGLPSDRFSAERTGGSVSTLTIQRTQQEDSAVYLCASSPRGTSYEQYFGPGTRLTVT.

This clonotype was counted at least ten times. This chain uses TRBV6-5 with TRBJ1-5; D unclear. CDR3 length: 14 amino acids. Trimming removed 0 bases from V and 9 bases from J, with 12 bases in between. CDR1 and CDR2 (germline): MNHEY, SVGAGI. For the CDR3, the DNA is TGTGCCAGCAGTTACTCGGACGGGCCAGGGCCCCAGCATTTT. It codes for CASSYSDGPGPQHF.

V is TRBV25-1 and J is TRBJ1-6; no reliable D call. There are 15 residues in the CDR3. Deletions cut 5 bases from V and 8 bases from J, with 16 bases between. Germline V CDR1 and CDR2: MGHDK, SYGVNS. CDR3 sequence: CASSPRRNRYSPLHF. The DNA for the CDR3 is TGTGCCAGCAGTCCCCGGAGGAATAGGTATTCACCCCTCCACTTT. The variable domain in full, with the rest retrieved from reference TRBV25-1 and TRBJ1-6, is EADIYQTPRYLVIGTGKKITLECSQTMGHDKMYWYQQDPGMELHLIHYSYGVNSTEKGDLSSESTVSRIRTEHFPLTLESARPSHTSQYLCASSPRRNRYSPLHFGNGTRLTVT.

This clonotype was counted at least ten times. The J gene is TRBJ2-5, the V gene TRBV20-1; weak D call: TRBD2 (6 bases). Germline lookup yields CDR1 DFQATT and CDR2 SNEGSKA (reference sequence). V was pared by 2 bases and J by 5 bases, with 15 bases between. The CDR3 totals 14 residues. CDR3 sequence: CSARPPGLRETQYF. The CDR3 coding sequence is TGCAGTGCTAGACCACCGGGACTCCGGGAGACCCAGTACTTC.

V is TRBV5-1 and J is TRBJ2-5; D gene ambiguous. Germline V gene sequence: CDR1 SGHRS, CDR2 YFSETQ. The V end lost 2 bases, the J end lost 5 bases, and 19 bases lay between the germline ends. The CDR3 sequence is 16 residues long. The CDR3 here is CASSFLVGRPRETQYF. Written as DNA, the CDR3 is TGCGCCAGCAGCTTCCTTGTGGGCAGGCCTAGGGAGACCCAGTACTTC. Full variable domain (rest looked up from reference TRBV5-1 and TRBJ2-5): KAGVTQTPRYLIKTRGQQVTLSCSPISGHRSVSWYQQTPGQGLQFLFEYFSETQRNKGNFPGRFSGRQFSNSRSEMNVSTLELGDSALYLCASSFLVGRPRETQYFGPGTRLLVL.

V and J are TRBV5-1 and TRBJ2-1; D gene unclear. V lost 4 bases to trimming and J lost 5 bases, with 7 bases between them. The CDR3 loop spans 12 amino acids. Per germline, CDR1 SGHRS and CDR2 YFSETQ. The CDR3 sequence is CASSLHNNEQFF. Here the CDR3 DNA reads TGCGCCAGCAGCCTACACAACAATGAGCAGTTCTTC.

The chain couples TRBV7-2 to TRBJ2-1; 10 nucleotides line up with TRBD1. Germline V CDR1 and CDR2: SGHTA, FQGNSA. The V segment lost 3 bases and the J segment 5 bases; nucleotides outside the gene matches: 4. There are 15 residues in the CDR3. The CDR3 sequence is CASSFLGTGDNEQFF. The DNA for the CDR3 is TGTGCCAGCAGCTTTCTTGGGACAGGGGACAATGAGCAGTTCTTC.

This clonotype was seen repeatedly, ten times or more. The CDR3 region has the DNA TGCGCCAGCAGCCAAGATAGGGACAGAAGAATGAACACTGAAGCTTTCTTT. Amino acids: CASSQDRDRRMNTEAFF. The chain carries TRBV4-3 and TRBJ1-1; 7 positions agree with TRBD1. This CDR3 region has 17 residues. CDR1 is LGHNA, CDR2 YSLEER, per germline. J was trimmed by 0 bases and V by 0 bases; bases with no gene match: 7.

This clonotype was picked up many times. Written as DNA, the CDR3 is TGCAGTGCTCTGGGACAGACCACCTACAATGAGCAGTTCTTC. This sequence encodes CSALGQTTYNEQFF. The chain uses TRBV20-1 and TRBJ2-1, with 7 bases that match TRBD1. This CDR3 is built from 14 residues. Germline V CDR1 and CDR2: DFQATT, SNEGSKA (reference sequence). V was pared by 5 bases and J by 2 bases, with 6 bases of the junction left unmatched.

Many counts were recorded for this clonotype. The chain uses TRBV20-1 and TRBJ2-3, with 9 bases lining up with TRBD2. This CDR3 has 16 residues. Germline trimming cut 5 bases from V and 4 bases from J; bases unmatched to any gene: 13. CDR1 and CDR2 (germline): DFQATT, SNEGSKA (reference sequence). For the CDR3, the DNA is TGCAGTGCTTCGTCTAGCGGGGAAGTGAGGGCAGATACGCAGTATTTT. Encoded protein: CSASSSGEVRADTQYF.

The chain links TRBV7-2 to TRBJ2-7; 7 bases match TRBD1. V was clipped by 3 bases and J by 5 bases; unmatched bases: 7. This CDR3 has 14 amino acids. CDR1 and CDR2 (germline): SGHTA, FQGNSA. This CDR3 is CASSFPTGINEQYF. CDR3 in DNA: TGTGCCAGCAGCTTCCCGACAGGGATCAACGAGCAGTACTTC.

In this sample, this clonotype turned up a few times. The V gene is TRBV5-1, the J gene TRBJ1-1; D may be TRBD1 (5 bases). Per germline, CDR1 SGHRS and CDR2 YFSETQ. The CDR3 contains 16 residues. V shed 1 base and J shed 0 bases, with 13 bases lying between them. CDR3 DNA sequence: TGCGCCAGCAGCTTGTCTCCGGGACTGATGAACACTGAAGCTTTCTTT. Translating it yields CASSLSPGLMNTEAFF.

This clonotype was picked up many times. The gene calls are TRBV20-1 and TRBJ2-5; D is unclear. Trimming stripped 6 bases from V and 2 bases from J, with 10 bases between. The CDR3 has 12 residues. Germline V gene sequence: CDR1 DFQATT, CDR2 SNEGSKA (reference sequence). CDR3 DNA: TGCAGTGCCCTTCGGGCGCAAGAGACCCAGTACTTC. Its translation is CSALRAQETQYF.

The chain employs TRBV9 and TRBJ1-2; D is perhaps TRBD1 (5 bases). V lost 7 bases and J lost 4, with 20 bases in between. The CDR3 spans 15 residues. CDR1 and CDR2 (germline): SGDLS, YYNGEE. The CDR3 loop reads CASGDGAGKLYGYTF. CDR3 coding DNA: TGTGCCAGCGGAGATGGAGCAGGGAAACTCTATGGCTACACCTTC. The full variable domain, its missing parts supplied by reference TRBV9 and TRBJ1-2, is DSGVTQTPKHLITATGQRVTLRCSPRSGDLSVYWYQQSLDQGLQFLIQYYNGEERAKGNILERFSAQQFPDLHSELNLSSLELGDSALYFCASGDGAGKLYGYTFGSGTRLTVV.